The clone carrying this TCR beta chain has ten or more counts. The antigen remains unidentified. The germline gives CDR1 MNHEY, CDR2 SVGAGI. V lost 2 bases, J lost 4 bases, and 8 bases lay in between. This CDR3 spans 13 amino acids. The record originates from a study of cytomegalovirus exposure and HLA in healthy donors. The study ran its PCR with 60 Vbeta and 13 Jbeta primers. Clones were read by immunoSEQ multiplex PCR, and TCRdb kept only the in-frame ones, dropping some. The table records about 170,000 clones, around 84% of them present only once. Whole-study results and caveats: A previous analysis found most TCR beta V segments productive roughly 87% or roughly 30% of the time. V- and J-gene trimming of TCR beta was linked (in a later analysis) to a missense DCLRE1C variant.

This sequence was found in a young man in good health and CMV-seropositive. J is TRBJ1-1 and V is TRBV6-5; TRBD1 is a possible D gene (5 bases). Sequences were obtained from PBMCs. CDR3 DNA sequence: TGTGCCAGCAGTTACCAGGGAATCACTGAAGCTTTCTTT. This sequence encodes CASSYQGITEAFF.